This T cell receptor beta chain appears in the sequencing data of a study of cytotoxic CD8 clonotypes in ibrutinib-treated CLL. Across the whole study: The patient breakdown showed ten to eleven relapsed/refractory and some 16 treatment-naive cases, with fewer than 18 IGHV unmutated. After a median of around six years, roughly 15 patients stayed remitted and approximately 12 progressed; responses had been partial in roughly 25 and complete in 2.

Profiling relied on immunoSEQ multiplex PCR, and the TCRdb table lists in-frame clones only, not all of them. The sample contains roughly 53,000 clones, 50% to 60% of which appear only once. Notes on the study in general: Having risen at ibrutinib response, clonality had fallen back toward baseline by progression. Sustained-remission and progressing patients had different sampling times.

With regard to this clone: Its cognate antigen is unknown.

CDR1 and CDR2 from the germline V gene are MNHEY and SVGAGI. The V gene lost 4 bases and the J gene lost 0 bases, with 7 bases spanning the gap. The CDR3 is 14 amino acids. The chain uses TRBV6-5 and TRBJ1-3; no definite D call. The sequence was obtained from a human donor with chronic lymphocytic leukemia. Sequenced material: PBMCs, taken at disease progression, from a patient treated with ibrutinib. This chain's CDR3 is CASSFAASGNTIYF. CDR3 DNA sequence: TGTGCCAGCAGTTTCGCAGCCTCTGGAAACACCATATATTTT.